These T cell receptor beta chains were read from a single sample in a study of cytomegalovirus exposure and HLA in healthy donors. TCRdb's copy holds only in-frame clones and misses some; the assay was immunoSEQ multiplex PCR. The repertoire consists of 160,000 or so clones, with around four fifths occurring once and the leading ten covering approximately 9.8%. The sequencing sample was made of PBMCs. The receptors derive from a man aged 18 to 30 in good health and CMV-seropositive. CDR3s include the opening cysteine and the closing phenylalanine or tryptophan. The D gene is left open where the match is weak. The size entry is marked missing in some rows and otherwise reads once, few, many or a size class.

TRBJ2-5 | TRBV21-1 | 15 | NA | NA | TGTGCCAGCAGCAAAGGGAGCGGGAGCTGGGAGACCCAGTACTTC | CASSKGSGSWETQYF
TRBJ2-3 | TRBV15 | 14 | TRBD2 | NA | TGTGCCACCAATAGTGGCGGGAGAGGGGATACGCAGTATTTT | CATNSGGRGDTQYF
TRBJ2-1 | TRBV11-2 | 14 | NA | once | TGTGCCAGCAGCTTAATCCCTAGTCTCAATGAGCAGTTCTTC | CASSLIPSLNEQFF
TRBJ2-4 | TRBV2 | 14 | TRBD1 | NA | TGTGCCAGCAGTTGGGACAGCCCGAGGGGCATTCAGTACTTC | CASSWDSPRGIQYF
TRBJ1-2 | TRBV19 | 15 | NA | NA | TGTGCCAGTAGTATCCGGCAGGGGCATAACTATGGCTACACCTTC | CASSIRQGHNYGYTF
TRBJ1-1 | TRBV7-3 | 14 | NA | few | TGTGCCAGCAGCCCCGGGGGGGACGGCACTGAAGCTTTCTTT | CASSPGGDGTEAFF
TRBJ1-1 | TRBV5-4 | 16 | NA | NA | TGTGCCAGCAGCTTGGGGGTTGCCCGGGGGTCGGGTTCAGCTTTCTTT | CASSLGVARGSGSAFF
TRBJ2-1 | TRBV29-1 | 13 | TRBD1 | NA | TGCAGCGTTGATAGACAGGGGCCGGGTGAGCAGTTCTTC | CSVDRQGPGEQFF
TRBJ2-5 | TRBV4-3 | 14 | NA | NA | TGCGCCAGCAGCCAAGATCTGCGTTTGGAGACCCAGTACTTC | CASSQDLRLETQYF
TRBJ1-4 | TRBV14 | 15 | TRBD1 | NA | TGTGCCAGCAGCCAAATAGACAGGGGGCGAGAAAAACTGTTTTTT | CASSQIDRGREKLFF